This TCR beta chain was found in a study of tumor-infiltrating lymphocytes in primary liver carcinoma. Study-wide context: Samples produced roughly 3.5 to 7.5 million productive TCRbeta reads, comparable across tissue types.

A primer in the constant region served to generate TCR beta cDNA from around 500 ng of total RNA. Modified slightly, ARM-PCR produced TCR beta libraries over three nested multiplex PCR rounds. A C-beta reverse primer and TRBV1-TRBV30 forward primers served in each of the first two PCR rounds, at 10 cycles apiece. TCRdb re-called the multiplex PCR reads through MiXCR, storing one row per CDR3 protein. The sample yields fewer than 250,000 distinct CDR3 sequences, 65% seen once. The CDR3 extends over 15 amino acids. The V end lost 2 bases, the J end lost 3 bases, and 12 bases lay between the germline ends. Germline V gene data show CDR1 as WNHNN and CDR2 as SYGVQD (reference sequence). Germline DNA was extracted too, while blood RNA derived from unsorted whole blood. No treatment had been given to the patients, who were chronically infected with HBV. About this clonotype itself: One base away lies a much larger clone, so this may be a sequencing read error.

V usage is TRBV10-1 and J usage is TRBJ2-3, with D possibly being TRBD2 (5 bases). Input material: peripheral blood. This TCR came from a woman aged 55-70 years with primary liver carcinoma and hepatitis B virus infection. CDR3 sequence reads: CASSEQLVGTDTQYF. The CDR3 region has the DNA TGCGCCAGCAGTGAGCAACTAGTGGGTACAGATACGCAGTATTTT.